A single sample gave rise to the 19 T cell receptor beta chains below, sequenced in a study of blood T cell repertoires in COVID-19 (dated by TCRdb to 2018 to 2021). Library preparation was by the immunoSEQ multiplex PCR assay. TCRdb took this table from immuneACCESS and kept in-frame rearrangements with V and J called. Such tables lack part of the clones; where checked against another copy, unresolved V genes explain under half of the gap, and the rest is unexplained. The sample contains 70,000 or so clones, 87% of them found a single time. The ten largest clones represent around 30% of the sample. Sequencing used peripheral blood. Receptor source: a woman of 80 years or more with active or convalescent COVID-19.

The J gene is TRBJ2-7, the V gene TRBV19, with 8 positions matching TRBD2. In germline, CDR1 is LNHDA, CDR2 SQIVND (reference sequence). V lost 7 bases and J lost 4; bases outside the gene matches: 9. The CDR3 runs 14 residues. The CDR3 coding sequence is TGTGCCAGTAAGCCGCAGCGGGGGACGTACGAGCAGTACTTC. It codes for CASKPQRGTYEQYF.

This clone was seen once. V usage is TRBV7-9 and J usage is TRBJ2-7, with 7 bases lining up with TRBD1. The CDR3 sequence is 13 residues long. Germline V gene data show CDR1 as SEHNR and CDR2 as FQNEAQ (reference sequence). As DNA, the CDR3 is TGTGCTACCCAGGGGGACAACCCCTACGAGCAGTACTTC. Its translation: CATQGDNPYEQYF.

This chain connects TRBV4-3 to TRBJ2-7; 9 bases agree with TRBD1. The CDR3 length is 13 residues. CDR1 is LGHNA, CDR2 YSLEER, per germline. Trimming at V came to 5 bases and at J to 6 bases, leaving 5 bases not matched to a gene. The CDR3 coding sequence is TGCGCCAGCAGCTGGGACAGGGAAGGCGAGCAGTACTTC. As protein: CASSWDREGEQYF.

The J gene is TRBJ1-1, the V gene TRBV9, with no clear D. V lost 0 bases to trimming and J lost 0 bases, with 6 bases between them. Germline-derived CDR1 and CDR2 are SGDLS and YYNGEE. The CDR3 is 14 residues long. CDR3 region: CASSVVSMNTEAFF. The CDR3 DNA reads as TGTGCCAGCAGCGTAGTGAGCATGAACACTGAAGCTTTCTTT.

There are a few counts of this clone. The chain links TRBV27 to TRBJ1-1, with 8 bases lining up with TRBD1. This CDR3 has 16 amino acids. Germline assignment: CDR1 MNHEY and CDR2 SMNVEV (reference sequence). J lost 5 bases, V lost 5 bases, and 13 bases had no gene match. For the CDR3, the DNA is TGTGCCAGCAGTCTAAATATAGGTACAGGGGGTACTGAAGCTTTCTTT. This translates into CASSLNIGTGGTEAFF.

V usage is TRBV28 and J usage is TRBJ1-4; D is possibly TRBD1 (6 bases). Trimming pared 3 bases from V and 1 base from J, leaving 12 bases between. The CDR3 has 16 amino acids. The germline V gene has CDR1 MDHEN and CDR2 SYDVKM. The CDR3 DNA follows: TGTGCCAGCAGTTTTACTTGGGGGCGAACTAATGAAAAACTGTTTTTT. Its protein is CASSFTWGRTNEKLFF.

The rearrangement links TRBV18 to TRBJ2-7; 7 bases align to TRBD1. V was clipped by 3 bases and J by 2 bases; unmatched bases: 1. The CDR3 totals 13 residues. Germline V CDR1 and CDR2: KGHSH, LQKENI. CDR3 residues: CASSPGQTYEQYF. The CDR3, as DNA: TGTGCCAGCTCACCGGGACAGACCTACGAGCAGTACTTC.

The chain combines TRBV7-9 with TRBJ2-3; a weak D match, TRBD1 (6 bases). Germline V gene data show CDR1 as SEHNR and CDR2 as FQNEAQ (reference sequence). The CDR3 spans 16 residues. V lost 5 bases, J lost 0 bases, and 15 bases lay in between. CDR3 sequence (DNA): TGTGCCAGCAGCCCAGGGACAAGCCCTAGCACAGATACGCAGTATTTT. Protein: CASSPGTSPSTDTQYF.

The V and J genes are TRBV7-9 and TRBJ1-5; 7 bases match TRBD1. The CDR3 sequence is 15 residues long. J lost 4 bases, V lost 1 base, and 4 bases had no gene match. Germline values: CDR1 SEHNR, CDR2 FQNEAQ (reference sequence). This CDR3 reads CASSLGGDRNQPQHF. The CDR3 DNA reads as TGTGCCAGCAGCTTAGGAGGGGACAGAAATCAGCCCCAGCATTTT. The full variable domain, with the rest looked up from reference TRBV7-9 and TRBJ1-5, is DTGVSQNPRHKITKRGQNVTFRCDPISEHNRLYWYRQTLGQGPEFLTYFQNEAQLEKSRLLSDRFSAERPKGSFSTLEIQRTEQGDSAMYLCASSLGGDRNQPQHFGDGTRLSIL.

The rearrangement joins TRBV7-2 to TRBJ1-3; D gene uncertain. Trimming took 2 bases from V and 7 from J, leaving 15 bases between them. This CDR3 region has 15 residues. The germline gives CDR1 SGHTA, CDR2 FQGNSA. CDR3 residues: CASSLRSGVGNTIYF. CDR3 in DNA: TGTGCCAGCAGCTTACGTAGCGGGGTAGGGAACACCATATATTTT.

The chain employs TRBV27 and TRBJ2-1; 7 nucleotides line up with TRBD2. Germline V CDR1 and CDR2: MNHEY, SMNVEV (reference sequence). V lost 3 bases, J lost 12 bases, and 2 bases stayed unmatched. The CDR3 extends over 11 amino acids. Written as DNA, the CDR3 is TGTGCCAGCAGTTTTGGGGGGGGGCAGTTCTTC. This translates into CASSFGGGQFF.

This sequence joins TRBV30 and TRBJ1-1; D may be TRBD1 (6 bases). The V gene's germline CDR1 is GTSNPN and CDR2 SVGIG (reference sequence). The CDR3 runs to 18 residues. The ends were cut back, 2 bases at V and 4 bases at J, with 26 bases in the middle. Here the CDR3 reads CAWSLITFGGAKSTEAFF. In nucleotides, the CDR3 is TGTGCCTGGAGTTTAATCACTTTTGGGGGGGCGAAATCCACTGAAGCTTTCTTT.

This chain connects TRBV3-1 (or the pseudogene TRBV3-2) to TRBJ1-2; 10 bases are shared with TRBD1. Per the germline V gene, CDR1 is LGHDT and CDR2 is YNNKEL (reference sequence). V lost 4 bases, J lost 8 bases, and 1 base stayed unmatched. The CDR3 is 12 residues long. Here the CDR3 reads CASSRDRGGYTF. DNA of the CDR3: TGTGCCAGCAGCCGGGACAGGGGAGGCTACACCTTC.

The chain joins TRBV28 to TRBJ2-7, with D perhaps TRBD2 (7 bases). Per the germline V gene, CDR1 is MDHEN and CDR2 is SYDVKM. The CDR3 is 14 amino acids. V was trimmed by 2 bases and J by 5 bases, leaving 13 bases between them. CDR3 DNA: TGTGCCAGCAGTTTACTCGCGGGGGACAACGAGCAGTACTTC. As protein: CASSLLAGDNEQYF.

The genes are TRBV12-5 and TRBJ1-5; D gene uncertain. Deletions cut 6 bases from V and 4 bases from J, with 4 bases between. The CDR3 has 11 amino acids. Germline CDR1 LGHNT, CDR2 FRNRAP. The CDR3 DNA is TGTGCTAGTGGCCTTAATCAGCCCCAGCATTTT. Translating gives CASGLNQPQHF. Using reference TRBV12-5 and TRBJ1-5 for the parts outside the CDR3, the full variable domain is DARVTQTPRHKVTEMGQEVTMRCQPILGHNTVFWYRQTMMQGLELLAYFRNRAPLDDSGMPKDRFSAEMPDATLATLKIQPSEPRDSAVYFCASGLNQPQHFGDGTRLSIL.

CDR3 sequence: CASSLAPGDGYTF. The CDR3 nucleotides read TGTGCCAGCAGTTTAGCCCCAGGGGATGGCTACACCTTC. The J gene is TRBJ1-2, the V gene TRBV12-3 or TRBV12-4; weak D call: TRBD1 (6 bases). The CDR3 totals 13 residues. The ends were cut back, 0 bases at V and 6 bases at J, with 8 bases in the middle.

CDR3 residues: CATSRLDREAPLHF. CDR3 nucleotides: TGTGCCACCAGCCGACTGGACAGGGAGGCACCCCTCCACTTT. The chain recombines TRBV15 with TRBJ1-6, with 8 bases aligning to TRBD1. The CDR3 has 14 amino acids. CDR1 and CDR2 from the germline V gene are LNHNV and YYDKDF (reference sequence). Trimming cost V 5 bases and J 11 bases; bases outside gene matches: 8.

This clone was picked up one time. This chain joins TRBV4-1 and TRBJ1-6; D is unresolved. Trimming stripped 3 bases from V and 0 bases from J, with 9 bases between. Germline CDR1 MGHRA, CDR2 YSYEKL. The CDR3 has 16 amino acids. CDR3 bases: TGCGCCAGCAGCCAGCGGGAAAGCTCCTATAATTCACCCCTCCACTTT. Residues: CASSQRESSYNSPLHF.

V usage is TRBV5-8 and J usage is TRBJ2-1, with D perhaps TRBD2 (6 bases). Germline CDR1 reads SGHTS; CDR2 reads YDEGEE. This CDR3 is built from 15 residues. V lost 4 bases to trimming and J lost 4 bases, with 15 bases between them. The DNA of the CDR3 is TGTGCCAGCAGCCCCTTGGCGGGGTTATACAATGAGCAGTTCTTC. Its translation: CASSPLAGLYNEQFF.